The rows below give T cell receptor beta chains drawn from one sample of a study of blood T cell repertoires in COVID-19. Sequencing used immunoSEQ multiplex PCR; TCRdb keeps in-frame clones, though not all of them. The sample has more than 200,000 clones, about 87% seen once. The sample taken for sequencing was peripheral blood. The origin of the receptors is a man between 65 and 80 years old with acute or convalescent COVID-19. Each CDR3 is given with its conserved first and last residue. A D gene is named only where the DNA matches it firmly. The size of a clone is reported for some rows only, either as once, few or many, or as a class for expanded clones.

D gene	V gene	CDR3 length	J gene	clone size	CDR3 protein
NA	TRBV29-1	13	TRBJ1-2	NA	CSVEDARVYGYTF
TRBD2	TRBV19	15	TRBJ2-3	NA	CASSSQLGGADTQYF
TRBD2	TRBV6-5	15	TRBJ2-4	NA	CASSFSGAGGDIQYF
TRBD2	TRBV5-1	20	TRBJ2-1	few	CASSFPEPSSLAGEYNEQFF
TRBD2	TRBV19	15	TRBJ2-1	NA	CASSQLAGGIGEQFF
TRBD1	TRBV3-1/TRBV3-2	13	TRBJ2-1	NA	CASGRGIQNEQFF
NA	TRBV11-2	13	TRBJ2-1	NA	CASSSAAYNEQFF
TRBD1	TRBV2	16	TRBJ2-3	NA	CASSEVDRGSTDTQYF
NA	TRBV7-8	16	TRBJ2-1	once	CASSLGRVISYNEQFF
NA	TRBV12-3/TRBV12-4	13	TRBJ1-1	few	CASSFVAFTEAFF
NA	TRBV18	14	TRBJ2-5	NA	CASSPHQGSETQYF
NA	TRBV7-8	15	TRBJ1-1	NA	CASSLEYRTDTEAFF
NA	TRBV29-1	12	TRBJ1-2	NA	CSVKQGNYGYTF
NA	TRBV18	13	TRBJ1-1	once	CASSARQNTEAFF
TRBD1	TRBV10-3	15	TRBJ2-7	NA	CAISSRDRDMYEQYF
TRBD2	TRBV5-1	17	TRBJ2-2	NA	CASSLRAGGTNTGELFF
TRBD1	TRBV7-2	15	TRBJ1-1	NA	CASSNVQGASGEAFF
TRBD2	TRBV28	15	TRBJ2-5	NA	CASSSSGGSQETQYF
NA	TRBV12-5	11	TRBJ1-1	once	CASGSPLRAFF
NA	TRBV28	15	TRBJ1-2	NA	CASSLTRTAYYGYTF
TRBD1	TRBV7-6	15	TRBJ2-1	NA	CASTPVLGETGRQFF